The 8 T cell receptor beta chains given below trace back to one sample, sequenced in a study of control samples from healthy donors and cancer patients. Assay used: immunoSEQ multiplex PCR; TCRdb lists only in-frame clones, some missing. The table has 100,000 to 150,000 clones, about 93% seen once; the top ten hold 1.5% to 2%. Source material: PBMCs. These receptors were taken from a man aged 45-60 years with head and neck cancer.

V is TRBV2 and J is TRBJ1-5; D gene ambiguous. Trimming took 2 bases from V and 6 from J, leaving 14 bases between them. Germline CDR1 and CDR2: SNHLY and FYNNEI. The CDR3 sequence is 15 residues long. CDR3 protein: CASSEWEGRTQPQHF. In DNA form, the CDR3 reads TGTGCCAGCAGTGAATGGGAAGGGAGGACTCAGCCCCAGCATTTT.

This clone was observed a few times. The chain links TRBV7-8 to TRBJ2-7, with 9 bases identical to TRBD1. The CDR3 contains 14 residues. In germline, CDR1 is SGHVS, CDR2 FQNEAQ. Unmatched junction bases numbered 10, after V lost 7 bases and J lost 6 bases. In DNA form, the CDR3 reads TGTGCCAGCAACAAGAGGACAGGGGAGGCCGAGCAGTACTTC. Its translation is CASNKRTGEAEQYF.

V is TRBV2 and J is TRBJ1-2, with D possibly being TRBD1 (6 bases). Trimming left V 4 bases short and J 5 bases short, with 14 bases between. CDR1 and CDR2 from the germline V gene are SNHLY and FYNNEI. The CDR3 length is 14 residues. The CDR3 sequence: CASSVEAGVYGYTF. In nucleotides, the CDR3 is TGTGCCAGCAGTGTCGAGGCAGGGGTGTATGGCTACACCTTC.

The CDR3 protein is CASSVGAYEQYF. In nucleotides, the CDR3 is TGTGCCAGCAGCGTCGGGGCCTACGAGCAGTACTTC. V usage is TRBV5-6 and J usage is TRBJ2-7; D might be TRBD2 (5 bases). Germline V CDR1 and CDR2: SGHDT, YYEEEE. V lost 4 bases, J lost 2 bases, and 7 bases lay in between. The CDR3 consists of 12 residues.

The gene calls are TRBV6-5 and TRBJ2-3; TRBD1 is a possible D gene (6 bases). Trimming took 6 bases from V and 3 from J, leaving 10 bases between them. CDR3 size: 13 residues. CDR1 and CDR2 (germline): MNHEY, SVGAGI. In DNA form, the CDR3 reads TGTGCCAGCAGCCGGACAGCAACAGATACGCAGTATTTT. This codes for CASSRTATDTQYF.

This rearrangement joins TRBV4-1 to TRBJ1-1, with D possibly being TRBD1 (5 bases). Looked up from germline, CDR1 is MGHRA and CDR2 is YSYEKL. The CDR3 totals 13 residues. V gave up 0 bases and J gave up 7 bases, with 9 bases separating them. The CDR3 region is CASSQDQGSEAFF. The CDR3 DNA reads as TGCGCCAGCAGCCAAGATCAGGGCAGTGAAGCTTTCTTT.

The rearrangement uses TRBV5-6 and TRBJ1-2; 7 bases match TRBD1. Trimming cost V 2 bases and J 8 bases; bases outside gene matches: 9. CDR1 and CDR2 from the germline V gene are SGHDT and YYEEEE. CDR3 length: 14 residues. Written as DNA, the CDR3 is TGTGCCAGCAGCTTTGGAGACAGGGATCAGGGCTACACCTTC. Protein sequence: CASSFGDRDQGYTF.

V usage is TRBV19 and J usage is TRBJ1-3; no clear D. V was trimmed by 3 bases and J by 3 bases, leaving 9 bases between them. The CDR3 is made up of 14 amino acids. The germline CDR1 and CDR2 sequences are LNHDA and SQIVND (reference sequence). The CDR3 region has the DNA TGTGCCAGTAGTATCCGGACGGTTGGAAACACCATATATTTT. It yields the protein CASSIRTVGNTIYF.